The 26 T cell receptor beta chains below all came from one sample that was sequenced in a study of blood T cells in healthy people across ages. A second about 7 to 11 cycle PCR used barcoded and J-beta primers. MiXCR, run by TCRdb on the 5' RACE reads, gives a single entry per CDR3 protein. The data hold 1.5 million to 2 million distinct CDR3 sequences, with about 50% observed a single time. Sequencing was performed on blood. Every receptor here comes from a woman aged 40 to 55 in good health.

This clonotype was recorded many times. V and J are TRBV28 and TRBJ2-5; 10 bases line up with TRBD2. CDR1 is MDHEN, CDR2 SYDVKM, per germline. Trimming cost V 5 bases and J 2 bases; bases outside gene matches: 5. The CDR3 extends over 15 amino acids. The CDR3 is CASSSGLAAQETQYF. The CDR3 coding sequence is TGTGCCAGCAGTAGCGGACTAGCGGCTCAAGAGACCCAGTACTTC.

The rearrangement joins TRBV2 to TRBJ2-1; TRBD2 matches at 8 bases. Per germline, CDR1 SNHLY and CDR2 FYNNEI. The CDR3 consists of 16 residues. V shed 8 bases, J shed 8 bases, and the junction held 17 bases outside the gene matches. The chain's CDR3 is CASRPAIGGGRYEQFF. CDR3 coding DNA: TGTGCCAGCCGTCCCGCGATCGGGGGGGGGCGGTATGAGCAGTTCTTC.

V gene TRBV28 combines with J gene TRBJ2-7; 7 nucleotides agree with TRBD1. CDR1 and CDR2 (germline): MDHEN, SYDVKM. After removal of 6 bases from V and 10 bases from J, the junction contained 9 bases not matched to a gene. The CDR3 extends over 12 amino acids. This CDR3 reads CASSKDRPSQYF. CDR3 sequence (DNA): TGTGCCAGCAGCAAGGACAGGCCCTCCCAGTACTTC.

This clonotype was found a few times. CDR3 nucleotides: TGCGCCAGCAGCCAAGGATTAGGAGGGATCTCACCCCTCCACTTT. Amino acid sequence: CASSQGLGGISPLHF. This sequence joins TRBV4-3 and TRBJ1-6; D gene unclear. The CDR3 is made up of 15 amino acids. The V end was cut by 1 base, the J end by 10 bases, with 14 bases between. Germline values: CDR1 LGHNA, CDR2 YSLEER.

CDR3 nucleotide sequence: TGTGCCAGCAGTTCCTTATTGGACAGCTACACAGATACGCAGTATTTT. Protein sequence: CASSSLLDSYTDTQYF. The rearrangement links TRBV6-2 or TRBV6-3 to TRBJ2-3; D is perhaps TRBD1 (6 bases). The CDR3 contains 16 residues. V lost 4 bases to trimming and J lost 2 bases, with 16 bases between them. Germline V gives CDR1 MNHEY, CDR2 SVGEGT.

This chain joins TRBV20-1 and TRBJ2-1; D is perhaps TRBD1 (5 bases). Germline CDR1 DFQATT, CDR2 SNEGSKA (reference sequence). CDR3 size: 12 residues. Trimming pared 6 bases from V and 13 bases from J, leaving 19 bases between. The CDR3 reads CSAAGPQETQFF. In nucleotides, the CDR3 is TGCAGTGCCGCAGGGCCGCAAGAGACCCAGTTCTTC.

This rearrangement joins TRBV4-3 to TRBJ1-4; TRBD1 matches at 11 bases. V lost 1 base and J lost 8; bases outside the gene matches: 6. This CDR3 contains 16 residues. Germline V gene lookup returns CDR1 LGHNA and CDR2 YSLEER. CDR3 in DNA: TGCGCCAGCAGCCAAGCCTACAGGGACAGGGGGGAAAAACTGTTTTTT. Translated, it gives CASSQAYRDRGEKLFF.

This clonotype turned up a few times. The chain is built from TRBV27 and TRBJ2-7; 8 bases are shared with TRBD2. The J call is uncertain, as TRBJ2-5 better fits the DNA end. Germline loops: CDR1 MNHEY, CDR2 SMNVEV (reference sequence). This CDR3 has 14 residues. CDR3 protein: CASRPRGGGETQYF. CDR3 coding DNA: TGTGCCAGCAGACCACGGGGGGGTGGGGAGACCCAGTACTTC.

The chain links TRBV20-1 to TRBJ2-5; TRBD1 aligns across 12 bases. Trimming took 3 bases from V and 13 from J; bases not matched to a gene: 9. This CDR3 comprises 13 residues. Germline values: CDR1 DFQATT, CDR2 SNEGSKA (reference sequence). CDR3 in amino acids: CSARGQGAYERYF. The CDR3 DNA sequence: TGCAGTGCTAGGGGACAGGGGGCCTACGAGCGGTACTTC.

The V gene is TRBV24-1, the J gene TRBJ2-1; D call uncertain. The V gene's germline CDR1 is KGHDR and CDR2 SFDVKD. The V end was cut by 4 bases, the J end by 11 bases, with 11 bases between. CDR3 length equals 12 residues. CDR3: CATSDLSRQQFF. The CDR3 bases are TGTGCCACCAGTGACCTGAGTAGACAGCAGTTCTTC.

The chain joins TRBV3-1 to TRBJ2-1, with 13 bases matching TRBD2. CDR1 and CDR2 from the germline V gene are LGHDT and YNNKEL (reference sequence). Trimming removed 4 bases from V and 6 bases from J; junction bases left unmatched: 15. This CDR3 region has 19 residues. The CDR3 sequence: CASSLPLAGGPIGGNEQFF. The DNA of the CDR3 is TGTGCCAGCAGCCTTCCACTAGCGGGGGGGCCAATCGGGGGCAATGAGCAGTTCTTC.

The J gene is TRBJ2-7, the V gene TRBV5-1, with 9 bases matching TRBD1. The trim removed 7 bases at V and 1 base at J, leaving 9 bases unmatched. The CDR3 extends over 15 amino acids. Germline lookup yields CDR1 SGHRS and CDR2 YFSETQ. The CDR3 DNA reads as TGCGCCAGCGGCACGGGACAGGGAGCTTCCTACGAGCAGTACTTC. Amino acids: CASGTGQGASYEQYF. Full variable domain (remainder filled in from reference TRBV5-1 and TRBJ2-7): KAGVTQTPRYLIKTRGQQVTLSCSPISGHRSVSWYQQTPGQGLQFLFEYFSETQRNKGNFPGRFSGRQFSNSRSEMNVSTLELGDSALYLCASGTGQGASYEQYFGPGTRLTVT.

The sample holds many counts of this clonotype. The chain is built from TRBV29-1 and TRBJ2-4; D is tentatively TRBD1 or TRBD2 (6 bases each). Germline V gene data show CDR1 as SQVTM and CDR2 as ANQGSEA. The V end was cut by 3 bases, the J end by 8 bases, with 11 bases between. This CDR3 contains 12 residues. The CDR3 DNA follows: TGCAGCGTTGAGGACGGGGGCGACATTCAGTACTTC. Its translation: CSVEDGGDIQYF.

This clonotype was counted between two and nine times. The chain is built from TRBV20-1 and TRBJ2-3, with 11 positions matching TRBD2. The junction had 3 bases not matched to a gene; V was cut back by 3 bases and J by 13 bases. This CDR3 has 11 residues. Germline CDR1 is DFQATT and CDR2 is SNEGSKA (reference sequence). CDR3 nucleotide sequence: TGCAGTGCTAGGACTAGCGGGGTGGAGTATTTT. This codes for CSARTSGVEYF.

This chain joins TRBV9 and TRBJ1-4; maybe TRBD1 (6 bases). CDR1 SGDLS and CDR2 YYNGEE come from the germline V gene. The CDR3 totals 16 residues. V gave up 0 bases and J gave up 4 bases, with 13 bases separating them. Here the CDR3 DNA reads TGTGCCAGCAGCGTAGAATCTGGACAGATTAATGAAAAACTGTTTTTT. Its translation: CASSVESGQINEKLFF.

The genes are TRBV20-1 and TRBJ1-1; D not certain. In germline, CDR1 is DFQATT, CDR2 SNEGSKA (reference sequence). Trimming shortened V by 0 bases and J by 1 base, and 12 bases separated the two germline ends. This CDR3 is built from 15 residues. This CDR3 is CSARDRSGWNTEAFF. The CDR3 region has the DNA TGCAGTGCTAGAGATAGGTCGGGTTGGAACACTGAAGCTTTCTTT.

This chain connects TRBV13 to TRBJ2-1, with 9 positions matching TRBD2. From germline, CDR1 is PRHDT and CDR2 FYEKMQ (reference sequence). The CDR3 is 15 residues long. The trim removed 8 bases at V and 6 bases at J, leaving 11 bases unmatched. The CDR3 bases are TGTGCCAGCTCCAGTCGCGGGGGGGCCGGCAATGAGCAGTTCTTC. This encodes CASSSRGGAGNEQFF.

J is TRBJ2-4 and V is TRBV5-1; unclear D gene. Matching the DNA end better, TRBJ2-7 makes the J call doubtful. Germline CDR1 and CDR2: SGHRS and YFSETQ. The length of the CDR3 is 15 residues. The CDR3 protein is CASSTQAIAIYEQYF. The CDR3 region has the DNA TGCGCCAGCAGCACCCAAGCCATCGCTATCTACGAGCAGTACTTC.

A few counts support this clonotype. This sequence joins TRBV21-1 and TRBJ1-2. TRBV21-1 is flagged as a pseudogene. This CDR3 is built from 13 residues. The CDR3: CASSLSSREGYTF. DNA of the CDR3: TGTGCCAGCAGCCTCTCGTCCCGGGAGGGCTACACCTTC.

This clonotype has just one count. The chain links TRBV29-1 to TRBJ1-2; 7 bases line up with TRBD1. J lost 6 bases, V lost 3 bases, and 13 bases had no gene match. Germline V CDR1 and CDR2: SQVTM, ANQGSEA. This CDR3 contains 15 residues. As DNA, the CDR3 is TGCAGCGTTGATGCATTTACAGGGGACTCCCATGGCTACACCTTC. The encoded protein is CSVDAFTGDSHGYTF. The whole variable domain, remainder taken from reference TRBV29-1 and TRBJ1-2, is SAVISQKPSRDICQRGTSLTIQCQVDSQVTMMFWYRQQPGQSLTLIATANQGSEATYESGFVIDKFPISRPNLTFSTLTVSNMSPEDSSIYLCSVDAFTGDSHGYTFGSGTRLTVV.

In its sample, this clonotype was seen a few times. This chain joins TRBV4-1 and TRBJ2-3; 8 nucleotides agree with TRBD2. The CDR3 loop spans 14 amino acids. V dropped 8 bases and J dropped 2; count of bases not matched to a gene: 6. Germline CDR1 MGHRA, CDR2 YSYEKL. The CDR3 here is CASARGGLTDTQYF. The CDR3 DNA sequence: TGCGCCAGCGCTCGGGGGGGACTCACAGATACGCAGTATTTT.

This clonotype was observed a handful of times. The rearrangement links TRBV7-3 to TRBJ2-1, with TRBD2 matching 7 bases. Germline trimming cut 2 bases from V and 1 base from J; bases unmatched to any gene: 11. The CDR3 loop spans 18 amino acids. Germline assignment: CDR1 SGHTA and CDR2 FQGTGA. The CDR3 region has the DNA TGTGCCAGCAGCTTACTTCCGAGCGGGGTACTTTCCTACAATGAGCAGTTCTTC. Its translation is CASSLLPSGVLSYNEQFF.

At least ten counts were recorded for this clonotype. The V and J genes are TRBV20-1 and TRBJ2-5, with 10 bases matching TRBD1. Germline V gene data show CDR1 as DFQATT and CDR2 as SNEGSKA (reference sequence). The CDR3 sequence is 16 residues long. J lost 5 bases, V lost 6 bases, and 15 bases had no gene match. The CDR3: CSAKTLRDRGMETQYF. The CDR3 bases are TGCAGTGCCAAAACCCTACGGGACAGGGGAATGGAGACCCAGTACTTC.

The rearrangement uses TRBV6-5 and TRBJ1-1, with D tentatively TRBD1 (6 bases). The CDR3 sequence is 14 residues long. Trimming cost V 7 bases and J 5 bases, with 17 bases left between them. Germline V gene lookup returns CDR1 MNHEY and CDR2 SVGAGI. DNA of the CDR3: TGTGCCAGCATAAGGGGGAGACAGAGGACTGAAGCTTTCTTT. It codes for CASIRGRQRTEAFF.

The chain has TRBV20-1 and TRBJ1-2; 9 bases match TRBD1. This CDR3 comprises 18 residues. Trimming at V came to 0 bases and at J to 2 bases, leaving 13 bases not matched to a gene. Germline V gives CDR1 DFQATT, CDR2 SNEGSKA (reference sequence). The CDR3 region has the DNA TGCAGTGCTAGAGATGGAAGCGTACAGGGGGCCAGGAACTATGGCTACACCTTC. The encoded protein is CSARDGSVQGARNYGYTF.

This chain links TRBV15 with TRBJ1-2; no firm D call. Trimming took off 1 base at V and 7 bases at J, with 19 bases between the two ends. The CDR3 is made up of 16 amino acids. Germline assignment: CDR1 LNHNV and CDR2 YYDKDF (reference sequence). The CDR3 coding sequence is TGTGCCACCAGCAGAGCCGAACGACCTAAACGGCCTGGCTACACCTTC. Protein product: CATSRAERPKRPGYTF.